The sequence of this T cell receptor (beta chain) was determined in a study of blood T cells in healthy people across ages. A few counts support this clonotype. For the second PCR, which ran for 7 to 11 cycles, a sample-barcoded 5' primer and a J-beta primer mix were used. In TCRdb, the 5' RACE reads were re-called with MiXCR into one record per CDR3 protein. The table lists around 1.7 million distinct CDR3 sequences, under 30% of them singletons, with more than 6% in the top ten. The CDR3 sequence is 14 residues long. V shed 6 bases and J shed 0 bases, with 9 bases lying between them. Per the germline V gene, CDR1 is SGHRS and CDR2 is YFSETQ.

Sequencing input: blood. The V gene is TRBV5-1, the J gene TRBJ2-2; D is unclear. This receptor was identified in a woman in her twenties or thirties in good health. The CDR3 region is CASMSNPNTGELFF. CDR3 bases: TGCGCCAGCATGAGCAACCCGAACACCGGGGAGCTGTTTTTT.